This T cell receptor (beta chain) was identified during a study of vaccination effects on CD4 cells after COVID-19. The V gene lost 3 bases and the J gene lost 0 bases, with 8 bases spanning the gap. Germline assignment: CDR1 LGHNA and CDR2 YSLEER. The CDR3 has 14 residues. Turning to this clone: The antigen is not known.

After expansion with viral peptide pools in the ViraFEST assay, antigen-specific CD4+ T cells were sequenced. Following an approximately 9-day culture, CD4+ T cells were purified. Vaccine recipients, nucleocapsid antibody negative, had no prior SARS-CoV-2 infection. The protocol was immunoSEQ multiplex PCR, while the TCRdb copy is restricted to in-frame clones and leaves out a portion. The sample lists roughly 30,000 clones, more than 70% seen once, with 27% in the top ten. The receptor comes from a human donor who received a COVID-19 vaccine. The sample was CD4+ T cells from PBMCs cultured with HCoV-OC43 spike peptides, taken before COVID-19 vaccination. Noted subset: HCoV-OC43 spike overlapping peptide pool stimulation. The chain has TRBV4-3 and TRBJ1-1; D unresolved. CDR3 residues: CASSQHLMNTEAFF. As DNA, the CDR3 is TGCGCCAGCAGCCAGCACCTCATGAACACTGAAGCTTTCTTT.